The clone carrying this TCR beta chain was seen a few times. Antigen specificity is unknown. The record originates from a study of response to subunit inactivated influenza vaccine. Study-wide results and caveats: The study's authors posited that every seasonal influenza vaccination enlists few new T cells.

TCRdb fed the RT-PCR reads into MiXCR, producing one record per CDR3 protein. The sample holds approximately 570,000 distinct CDR3 sequences, under 9% seen once. The CDR3 sequence is 14 residues long. Germline CDR1 SGHKS, CDR2 YYEKEE (reference sequence). After removal of 4 bases from V and 9 bases from J, the junction contained 8 bases not matched to a gene. This clonotype was obtained from a man aged 50-75 years who received an inactivated influenza vaccine. The V and J genes are TRBV5-5 and TRBJ2-4, with 9 bases matching TRBD1. Sequenced here: PBMCs from blood, sampled less than 25 months after vaccination. The chain's CDR3 is CASSAGQGWGIQYF. As DNA, the CDR3 is TGTGCCAGCAGCGCGGGACAGGGATGGGGCATTCAGTACTTC.